The clone carrying this T cell receptor beta chain occurred once. Caucasian adults residing in Nashville, Tennessee made up all the donors. The data derive from a study of shared clonotypes between healthy human individuals. Study background: The study enrolled a couple of women and three men aged 18 to 49.

Replicate PCRs for unsorted PBMC used 300 ng DNA (roughly 29,000 T cell genomes). Sequencing of unsorted PBMC DNA was carried out using ten immunoSEQ deep assay plates. Clones were sequenced by immunoSEQ multiplex PCR, and TCRdb holds only the in-frame ones, with some missing. The sample yields 500,000 to 650,000 clones, around 76% seen once. This receptor was taken from a woman in her 40s in good health. Some clones in this sample may be carry-over from other donors' samples. Sample: PBMCs.

CDR3 nucleotides: TGTGCCAGCAGCCCCATACGTTCCGGCTACACCTTC. It codes for CASSPIRSGYTF. V gene TRBV13 combines with J gene TRBJ1-2, with D uncertain. Germline V gives CDR1 PRHDT, CDR2 FYEKMQ (reference sequence). V was shortened by 5 bases and J by 8 bases, with 12 bases between the two germline ends. This CDR3 has 12 amino acids.